This T cell receptor (beta chain) was documented in a study of control samples from healthy donors and cancer patients. The method was immunoSEQ multiplex PCR; TCRdb's version includes in-frame clones alone and lacks a portion of them. The sample records 110,000 or so clones, about 80% being singletons. Sequencing was performed on blood. This TCR came from a woman aged 50 to 60 in good health.

The CDR3 coding sequence is TGCGCCAGCAGCTTGGGCGGTGAAACCGGGGAGCTGTTTTTT. Translation gives CASSLGGETGELFF. The V call is TRBV5-1, the J call TRBJ2-2; D gene uncertain. V gave up 0 bases and J gave up 5 bases, with 8 bases separating them. Germline CDR1 SGHRS, CDR2 YFSETQ. The CDR3 covers 14 residues.